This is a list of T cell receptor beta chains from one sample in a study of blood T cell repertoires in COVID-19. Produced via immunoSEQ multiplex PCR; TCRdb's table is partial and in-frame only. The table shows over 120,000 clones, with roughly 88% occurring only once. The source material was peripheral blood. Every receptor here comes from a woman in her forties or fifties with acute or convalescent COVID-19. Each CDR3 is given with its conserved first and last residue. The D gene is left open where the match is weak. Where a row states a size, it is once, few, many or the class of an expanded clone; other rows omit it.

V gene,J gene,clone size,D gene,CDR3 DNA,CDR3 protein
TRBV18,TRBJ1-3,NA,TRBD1,TGTGCCAGCTCACCAGGAACCGGGACAGGGTTCGGTACCATATATTTT,CASSPGTGTGFGTIYF
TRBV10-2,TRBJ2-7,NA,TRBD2,TGCGCCAGCTTAGCGGGAGCCTCCTACGAGCAGTACTTC,CASLAGASYEQYF
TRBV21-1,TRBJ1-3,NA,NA,TGTGCCAGCAGCACAGAGGGGGTTTCTGGAAACACCATATATTTT,CASSTEGVSGNTIYF
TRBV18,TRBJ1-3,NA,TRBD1,TGTGCCAGCTCACCGCAGGGGGCTGGAAACACCATATATTTT,CASSPQGAGNTIYF
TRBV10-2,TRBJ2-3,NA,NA,TGCGCCAGCAGTGATAGGCTCCTCGACTTTGTCGATACGCAGTATTTT,CASSDRLLDFVDTQYF
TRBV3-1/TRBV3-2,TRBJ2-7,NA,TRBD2,TGTGCCAGCTCCCCTGGCGGGGGGGCCTACGAGCAGTACTTC,CASSPGGGAYEQYF
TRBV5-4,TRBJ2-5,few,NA,TGTGCCAGCAGCTTGACCGGGCGGGGGCTCGGAGAGACCCAGTACTTC,CASSLTGRGLGETQYF
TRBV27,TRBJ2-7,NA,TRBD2,TGTGCCAGCAGTTCCCGGACTAGCGGGAGCTACGAGCAGTACTTC,CASSSRTSGSYEQYF
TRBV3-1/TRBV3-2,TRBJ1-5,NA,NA,TGTGCCAGCAGCCAAGGGTCCCAAATGTCAGAGGCGCCCCAGCATTTT,CASSQGSQMSEAPQHF
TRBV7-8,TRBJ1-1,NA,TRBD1,TGTGCCGGCCGGACAGGGGGCAGTGAAGCTTTCTTT,CAGRTGGSEAFF
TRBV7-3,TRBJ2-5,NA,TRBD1,TGTGCCAGCAGCTTAAGTGGGACAGGGTCAGAGACCCAGTACTTC,CASSLSGTGSETQYF
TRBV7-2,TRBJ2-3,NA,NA,TGTGCCAGCAGCTTCGGTATAAGAGGCACAGATACGCAGTATTTT,CASSFGIRGTDTQYF
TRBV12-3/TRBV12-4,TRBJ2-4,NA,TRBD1,TGTGCCAGCAGGAACCATGACAGGGGCATTCAGTACTTC,CASRNHDRGIQYF
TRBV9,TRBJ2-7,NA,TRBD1,TGTGCCAGCAGCATCGGGCAGGGGGCGACGTACGAGCAGTACTTC,CASSIGQGATYEQYF
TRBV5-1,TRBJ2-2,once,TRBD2,TGCGCCAGCAGCTGGGGTAGCGGGAGTGGAACCGGGGAGCTGTTTTTT,CASSWGSGSGTGELFF
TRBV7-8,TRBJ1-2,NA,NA,TGTGCCAGCAGCTTAGCGCAGCAGGGACTCTATGGCTACACCTTC,CASSLAQQGLYGYTF
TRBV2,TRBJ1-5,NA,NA,TGTGCTAGCGGCAGGGAGGGGCCAGCCATAAATCAGCCCCAGCATTTT,CASGREGPAINQPQHF
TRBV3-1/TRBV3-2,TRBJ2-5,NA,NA,TGTGCCAGCAGTCGAGGACTCGTCGTCGAGACCCAGTACTTC,CASSRGLVVETQYF
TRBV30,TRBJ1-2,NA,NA,TGTGCCTGGAGTCCAACAGCCTTC,CAWSPTAF
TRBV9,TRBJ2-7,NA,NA,TGTGCCAGCAGCGCCGCGGACAGTAGCTCCTACGAGCAGTACTTC,CASSAADSSSYEQYF
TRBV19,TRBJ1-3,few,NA,TGTGCCAGTAGTAACACAGGTTTCTCTGGAAACACCATATATTTT,CASSNTGFSGNTIYF
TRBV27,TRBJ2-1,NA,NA,TGTGCCAGCAGTTTATCCGGGGTCGCTAGCTCCTACAATGAGCAGTTCTTC,CASSLSGVASSYNEQFF
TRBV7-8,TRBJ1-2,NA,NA,TGTGCCAGCAGCTTAGTTGACAGCTCCTATGGCTACACCTTC,CASSLVDSSYGYTF
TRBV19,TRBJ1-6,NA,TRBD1,TGTGCCAGTAGGGGACAGGGGGTAATTAATTCACCCCTCCACTTT,CASRGQGVINSPLHF
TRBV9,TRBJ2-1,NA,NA,TGTGCCAGCAGCGCAAGCGAAAGCTCCTACAATGAGCAGTTCTTC,CASSASESSYNEQFF
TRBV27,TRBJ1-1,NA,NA,TGTGCCAGCAGTTTCGGAGCCGAGTTTGAAGCTTTCTTT,CASSFGAEFEAFF
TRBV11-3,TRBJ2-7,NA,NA,TGTGCCAGCAGCCCCCCCTTAGCTGCGTCGAACGAGCAGTACTTC,CASSPPLAASNEQYF
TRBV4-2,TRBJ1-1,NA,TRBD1,TGTGCCAGCAGCGAAAGACAGGGTGGGGGGACTGAAGCTTTCTTT,CASSERQGGGTEAFF
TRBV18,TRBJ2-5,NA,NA,TGTGCCAGCTCACCTTTACAGGGAACCCAAGAGACCCAGTACTTC,CASSPLQGTQETQYF
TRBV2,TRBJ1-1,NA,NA,TGTGCCAGCCAAGGAGGGCACATTAACACTGAAGCTTTCTTT,CASQGGHINTEAFF
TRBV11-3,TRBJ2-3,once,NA,TGTGCCAGCAGCGCGGACAGTACAGATACGCAGTATTTT,CASSADSTDTQYF
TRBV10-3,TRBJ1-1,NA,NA,TGTGCCATCAGTGAGATCCCTTGGAAGGGGGACACTGAAGCTTTCTTT,CAISEIPWKGDTEAFF
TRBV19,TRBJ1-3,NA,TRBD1,TGTGCCAGTATGGGGACAGGGGGAGTTGGAAACACCATATATTTT,CASMGTGGVGNTIYF
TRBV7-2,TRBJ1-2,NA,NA,TGTGCCAGCAGCCTAGCCCACGGGGGGCCCAGTTATGGCTACACCTTC,CASSLAHGGPSYGYTF
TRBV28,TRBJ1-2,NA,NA,TGTGCCAGCAGCCCTTCCATAGCGGGCTATGGCTACACCTTC,CASSPSIAGYGYTF
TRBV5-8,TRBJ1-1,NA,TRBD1,TGTGCCAGCAGCTTGGAGGGACAGGTGAACACTGAAGCTTTCTTT,CASSLEGQVNTEAFF
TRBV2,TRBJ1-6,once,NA,TGTGCCGGTCAGACAGCCTTCTATAATTCACCCCTCCACTTT,CAGQTAFYNSPLHF
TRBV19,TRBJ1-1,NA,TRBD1,TGTGCCAGTAGTATGAACGGACAGGGGCGCCTAACTGAAGCTTTCTTT,CASSMNGQGRLTEAFF
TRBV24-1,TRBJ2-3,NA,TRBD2,TGTGCCACCAGTGATATAGCGGGGGGGCGGGGAGATACGCAGTATTTT,CATSDIAGGRGDTQYF
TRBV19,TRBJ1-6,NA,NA,TGTGCCAGTAGTGAAACGGGTAGCTCCTATAATTCACCCCTCCACTTT,CASSETGSSYNSPLHF
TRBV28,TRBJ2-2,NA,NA,TGTGCCATCACGACCGGGACACCGAACACCGGGGAGCTGTTTTTT,CAITTGTPNTGELFF
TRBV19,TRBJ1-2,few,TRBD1,TGTGCCACCGCCTCGACAGGGGCGCCGTATGGCTACACCTTC,CATASTGAPYGYTF